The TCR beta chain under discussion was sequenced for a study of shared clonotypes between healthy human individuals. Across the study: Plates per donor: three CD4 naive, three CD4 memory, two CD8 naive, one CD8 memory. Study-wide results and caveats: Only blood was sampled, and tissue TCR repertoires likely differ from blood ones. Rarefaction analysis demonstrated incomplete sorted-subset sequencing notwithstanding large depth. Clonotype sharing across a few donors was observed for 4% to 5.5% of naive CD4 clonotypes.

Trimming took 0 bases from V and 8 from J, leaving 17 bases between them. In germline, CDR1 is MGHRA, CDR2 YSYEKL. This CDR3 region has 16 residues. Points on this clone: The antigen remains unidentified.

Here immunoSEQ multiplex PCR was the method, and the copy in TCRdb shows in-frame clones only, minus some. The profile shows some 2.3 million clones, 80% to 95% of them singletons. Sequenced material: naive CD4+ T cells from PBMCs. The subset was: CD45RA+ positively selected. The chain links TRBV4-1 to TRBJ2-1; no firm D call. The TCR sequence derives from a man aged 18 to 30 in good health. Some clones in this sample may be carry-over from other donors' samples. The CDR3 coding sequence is TGCGCCAGCAGCCAAGAATGGGCAGGTGGCAGCGATGAGCAGTTCTTC. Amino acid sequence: CASSQEWAGGSDEQFF.